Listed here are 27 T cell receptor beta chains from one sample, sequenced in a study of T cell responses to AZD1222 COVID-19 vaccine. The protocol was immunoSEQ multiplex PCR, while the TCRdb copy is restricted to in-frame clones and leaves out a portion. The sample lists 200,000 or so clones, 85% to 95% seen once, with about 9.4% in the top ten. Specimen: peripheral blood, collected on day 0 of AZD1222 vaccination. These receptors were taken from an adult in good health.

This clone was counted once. CDR3 loop: CASSQDSHNSPLHF. The CDR3 nucleotides read TGTGCCAGCAGCCAGGACAGCCATAATTCACCCCTCCACTTT. The V call is TRBV11-1, the J call TRBJ1-6, with a tentative D call TRBD1 (6 bases). V was clipped by 5 bases and J by 5 bases, with 10 bases between them. This CDR3 region has 14 residues. Germline-derived CDR1 and CDR2 are SGHAT and FQDESV (reference sequence).

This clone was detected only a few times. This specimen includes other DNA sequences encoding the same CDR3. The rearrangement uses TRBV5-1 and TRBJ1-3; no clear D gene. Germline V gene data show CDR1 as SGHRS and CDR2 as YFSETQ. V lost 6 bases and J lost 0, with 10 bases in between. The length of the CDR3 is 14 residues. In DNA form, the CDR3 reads TGCGCCAGCACCCCGGCAGGCTCTGGAAACACCATATATTTT. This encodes CASTPAGSGNTIYF.

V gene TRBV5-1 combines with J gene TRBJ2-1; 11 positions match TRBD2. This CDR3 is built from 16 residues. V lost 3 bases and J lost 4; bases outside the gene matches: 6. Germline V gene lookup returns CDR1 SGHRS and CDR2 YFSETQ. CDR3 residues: CASSSRLAGGYNEQFF. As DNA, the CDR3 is TGCGCCAGCAGCTCGCGTCTAGCGGGAGGATACAATGAGCAGTTCTTC.

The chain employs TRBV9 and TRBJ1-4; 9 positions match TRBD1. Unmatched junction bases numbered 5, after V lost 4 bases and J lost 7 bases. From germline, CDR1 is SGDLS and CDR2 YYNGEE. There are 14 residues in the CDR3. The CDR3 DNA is TGTGCCAGCAGCCGGGGACAGGGAGGTGAAAAACTGTTTTTT. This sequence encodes CASSRGQGGEKLFF. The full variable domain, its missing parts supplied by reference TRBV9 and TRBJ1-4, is DSGVTQTPKHLITATGQRVTLRCSPRSGDLSVYWYQQSLDQGLQFLIQYYNGEERAKGNILERFSAQQFPDLHSELNLSSLELGDSALYFCASSRGQGGEKLFFGSGTQLSVL.

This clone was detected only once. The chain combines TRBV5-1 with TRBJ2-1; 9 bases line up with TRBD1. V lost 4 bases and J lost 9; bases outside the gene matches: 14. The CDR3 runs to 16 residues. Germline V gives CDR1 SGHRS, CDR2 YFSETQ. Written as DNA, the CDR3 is TGCGCCAGCAGCCCGGGACAGGGTCTCACTACGATTGAGCAGTTCTTC. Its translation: CASSPGQGLTTIEQFF. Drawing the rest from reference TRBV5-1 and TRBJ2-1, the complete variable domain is KAGVTQTPRYLIKTRGQQVTLSCSPISGHRSVSWYQQTPGQGLQFLFEYFSETQRNKGNFPGRFSGRQFSNSRSEMNVSTLELGDSALYLCASSPGQGLTTIEQFFGPGTRLTVL.

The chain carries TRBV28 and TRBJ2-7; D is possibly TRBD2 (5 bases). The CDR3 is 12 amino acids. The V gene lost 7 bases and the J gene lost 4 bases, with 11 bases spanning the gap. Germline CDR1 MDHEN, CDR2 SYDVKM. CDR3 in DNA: TGTGCCAGCACCCCGGACTTTTACGAGCAGTACTTC. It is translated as CASTPDFYEQYF. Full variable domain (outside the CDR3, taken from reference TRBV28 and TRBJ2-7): DVKVTQSSRYLVKRTGEKVFLECVQDMDHENMFWYRQDPGLGLRLIYFSYDVKMKEKGDIPEGYSVSREKKERFSLILESASTNQTSMYLCASTPDFYEQYFGPGTRLTVT.

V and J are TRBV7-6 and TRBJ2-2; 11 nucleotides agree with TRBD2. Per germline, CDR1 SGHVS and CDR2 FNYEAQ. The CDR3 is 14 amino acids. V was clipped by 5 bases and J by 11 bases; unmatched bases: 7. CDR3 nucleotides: TGTGCCAGCAGCCATAGCGGGGGGGCACGAGAGCTGTTTTTT. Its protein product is CASSHSGGARELFF.

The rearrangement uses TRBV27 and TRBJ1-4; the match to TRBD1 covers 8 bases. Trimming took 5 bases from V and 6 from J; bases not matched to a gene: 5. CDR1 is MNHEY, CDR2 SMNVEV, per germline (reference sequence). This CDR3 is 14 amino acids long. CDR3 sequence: CASSLRQGHEKLFF. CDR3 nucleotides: TGTGCCAGCAGTCTACGACAGGGGCATGAAAAACTGTTTTTT.

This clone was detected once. The CDR3 DNA sequence: TGTGCCAGCAGCTTAGTACCCGTCCGGGAGACCCAGTACTTC. Translation gives CASSLVPVRETQYF. V and J are TRBV7-2 and TRBJ2-5; the D is unclear. The CDR3 has 14 amino acids. The germline V gene encodes CDR1 SGHTA and CDR2 FQGNSA. Trimming took off 1 base at V and 5 bases at J, with 11 bases between the two ends. Variable domain in full (rest from reference TRBV7-2 and TRBJ2-5): GAGVSQSPSNKVTEKGKDVELRCDPISGHTALYWYRQSLGQGLEFLIYFQGNSAPDKSGLPSDRFSAERTGGSVSTLTIQRTQQEDSAVYLCASSLVPVRETQYFGPGTRLLVL.

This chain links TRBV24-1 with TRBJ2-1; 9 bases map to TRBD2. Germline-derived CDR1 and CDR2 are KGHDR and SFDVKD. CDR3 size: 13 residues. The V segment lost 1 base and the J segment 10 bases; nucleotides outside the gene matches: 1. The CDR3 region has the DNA TGTGCCACCAGTGATTTTAGCGGGAGCGAGCAGTTCTTC. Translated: CATSDFSGSEQFF.

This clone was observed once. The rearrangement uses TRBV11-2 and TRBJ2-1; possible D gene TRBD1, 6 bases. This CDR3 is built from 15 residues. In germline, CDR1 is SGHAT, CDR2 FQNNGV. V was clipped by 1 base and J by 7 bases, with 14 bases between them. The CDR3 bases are TGTGCCAGCAGCTTAGTTGGGCAGGGGTGGAATGAGCAGTTCTTC. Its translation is CASSLVGQGWNEQFF.

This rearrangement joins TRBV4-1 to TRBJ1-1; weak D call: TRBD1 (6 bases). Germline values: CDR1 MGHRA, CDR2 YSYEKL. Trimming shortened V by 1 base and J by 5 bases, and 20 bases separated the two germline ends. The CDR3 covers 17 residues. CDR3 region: CASSQAKRTRGNTEAFF. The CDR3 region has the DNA TGCGCCAGCAGCCAAGCTAAGAGGACCAGGGGCAATACTGAAGCTTTCTTT.

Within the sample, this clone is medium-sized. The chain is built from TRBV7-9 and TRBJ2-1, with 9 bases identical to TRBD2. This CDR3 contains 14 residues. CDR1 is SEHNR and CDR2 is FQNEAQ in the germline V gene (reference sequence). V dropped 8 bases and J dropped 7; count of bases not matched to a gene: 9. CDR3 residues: CASLISGSANEQFF. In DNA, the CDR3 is TGTGCCAGCCTGATTAGCGGGAGTGCTAATGAGCAGTTCTTC. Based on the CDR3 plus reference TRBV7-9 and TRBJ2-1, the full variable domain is DTGVSQNPRHKITKRGQNVTFRCDPISEHNRLYWYRQTLGQGPEFLTYFQNEAQLEKSRLLSDRFSAERPKGSFSTLEIQRTEQGDSAMYLCASLISGSANEQFFGPGTRLTVL.

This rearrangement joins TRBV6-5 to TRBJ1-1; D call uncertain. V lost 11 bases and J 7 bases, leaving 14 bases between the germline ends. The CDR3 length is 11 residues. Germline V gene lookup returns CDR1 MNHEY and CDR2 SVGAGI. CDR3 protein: CACPGPVEAFF. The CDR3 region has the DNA TGTGCCTGTCCCGGGCCCGTTGAAGCTTTCTTT.

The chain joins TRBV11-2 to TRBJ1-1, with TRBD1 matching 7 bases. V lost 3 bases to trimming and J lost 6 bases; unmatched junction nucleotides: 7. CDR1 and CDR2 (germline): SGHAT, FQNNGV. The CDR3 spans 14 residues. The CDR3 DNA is TGTGCCAGCAGCTTCCGACAGGGAGCCGCTGAAGCTTTCTTT. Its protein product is CASSFRQGAAEAFF.

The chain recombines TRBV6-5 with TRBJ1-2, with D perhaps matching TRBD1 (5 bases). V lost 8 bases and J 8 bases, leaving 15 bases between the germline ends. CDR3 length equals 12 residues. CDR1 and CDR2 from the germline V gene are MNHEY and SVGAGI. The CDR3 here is CASVSQGRGYTF. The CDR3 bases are TGTGCCAGCGTGTCCCAGGGACGCGGCTACACCTTC.

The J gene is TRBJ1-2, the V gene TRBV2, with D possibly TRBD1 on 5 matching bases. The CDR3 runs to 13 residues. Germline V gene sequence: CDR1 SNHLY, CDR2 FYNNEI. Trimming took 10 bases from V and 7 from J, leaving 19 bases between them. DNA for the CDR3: TGTGCCACCGCGAATTCAGGGCGGCCTGGCTACACCTTC. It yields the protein CATANSGRPGYTF. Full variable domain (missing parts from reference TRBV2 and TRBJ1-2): EPEVTQTPSHQVTQMGQEVILRCVPISNHLYFYWYRQILGQKVEFLVSFYNNEISEKSEIFDDQFSVERPDGSNFTLKIRSTKLEDSAMYFCATANSGRPGYTFGSGTRLTVV.

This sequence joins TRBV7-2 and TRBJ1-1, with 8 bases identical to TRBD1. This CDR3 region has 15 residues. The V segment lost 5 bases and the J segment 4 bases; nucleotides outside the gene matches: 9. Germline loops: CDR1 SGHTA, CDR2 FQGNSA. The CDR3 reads CASSASGGAGTEAFF. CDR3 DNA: TGTGCCAGCAGCGCCTCAGGGGGCGCGGGCACTGAAGCTTTCTTT.

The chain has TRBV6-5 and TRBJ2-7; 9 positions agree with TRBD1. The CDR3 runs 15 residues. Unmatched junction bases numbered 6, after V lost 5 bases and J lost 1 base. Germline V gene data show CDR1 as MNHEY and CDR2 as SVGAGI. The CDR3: CASSPTGGQSYEQYV. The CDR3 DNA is TGTGCCAGCAGTCCAACAGGGGGCCAGTCCTACGAGCAGTACGTC.

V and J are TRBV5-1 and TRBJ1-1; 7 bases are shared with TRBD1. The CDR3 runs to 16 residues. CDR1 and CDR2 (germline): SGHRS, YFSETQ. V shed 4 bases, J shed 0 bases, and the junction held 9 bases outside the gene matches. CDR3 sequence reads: CASSRQGRGMNTEAFF. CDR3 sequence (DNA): TGCGCCAGCAGCCGACAGGGTAGGGGTATGAACACTGAAGCTTTCTTT.

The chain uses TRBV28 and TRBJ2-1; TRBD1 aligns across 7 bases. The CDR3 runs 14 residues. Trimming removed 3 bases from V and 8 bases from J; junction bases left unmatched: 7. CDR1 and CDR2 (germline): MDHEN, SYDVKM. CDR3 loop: CASSFRITGDEQFF. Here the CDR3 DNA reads TGTGCCAGCAGTTTTCGCATCACAGGGGATGAGCAGTTCTTC.

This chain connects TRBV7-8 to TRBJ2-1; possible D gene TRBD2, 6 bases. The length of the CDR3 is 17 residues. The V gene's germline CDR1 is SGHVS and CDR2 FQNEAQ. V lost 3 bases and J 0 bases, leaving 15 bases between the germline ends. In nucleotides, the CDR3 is TGTGCCAGCAGCTTTGGGACTCTCAGGAGCTCCTACAATGAGCAGTTCTTC. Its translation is CASSFGTLRSSYNEQFF.

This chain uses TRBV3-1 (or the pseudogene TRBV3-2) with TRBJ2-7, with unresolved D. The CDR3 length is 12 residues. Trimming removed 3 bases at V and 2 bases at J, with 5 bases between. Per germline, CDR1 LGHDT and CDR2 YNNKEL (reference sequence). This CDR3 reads CASSQSTYEQYF. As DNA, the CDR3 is TGTGCCAGCAGCCAGAGTACCTACGAGCAGTACTTC.

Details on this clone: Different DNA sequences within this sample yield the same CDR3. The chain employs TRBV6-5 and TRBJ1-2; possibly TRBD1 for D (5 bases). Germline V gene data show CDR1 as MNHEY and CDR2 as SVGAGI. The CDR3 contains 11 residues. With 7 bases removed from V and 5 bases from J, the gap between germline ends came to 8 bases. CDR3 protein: CASTRGYGYTF. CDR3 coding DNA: TGTGCCAGCACGAGGGGTTATGGCTACACCTTC.

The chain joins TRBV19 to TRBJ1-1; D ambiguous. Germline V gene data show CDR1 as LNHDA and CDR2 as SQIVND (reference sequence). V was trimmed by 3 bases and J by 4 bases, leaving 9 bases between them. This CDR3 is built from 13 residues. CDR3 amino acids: CASSMLLGTEAFF. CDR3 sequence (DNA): TGTGCCAGTAGTATGTTACTCGGCACTGAAGCTTTCTTT.

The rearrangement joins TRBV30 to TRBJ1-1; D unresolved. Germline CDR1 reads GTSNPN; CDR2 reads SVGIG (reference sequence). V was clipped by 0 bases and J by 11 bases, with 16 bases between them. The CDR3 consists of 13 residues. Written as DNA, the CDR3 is TGTGCCTGGAGTGTAGATGTACTAAGGAGCGCTTTCTTT. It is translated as CAWSVDVLRSAFF.

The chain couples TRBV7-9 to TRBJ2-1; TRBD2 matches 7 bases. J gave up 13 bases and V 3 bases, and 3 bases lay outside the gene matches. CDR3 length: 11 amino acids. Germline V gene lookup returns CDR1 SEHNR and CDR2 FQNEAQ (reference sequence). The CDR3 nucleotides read TGTGCCAGCAGCTTGAGGGACTATCAGTTCTTC. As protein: CASSLRDYQFF.